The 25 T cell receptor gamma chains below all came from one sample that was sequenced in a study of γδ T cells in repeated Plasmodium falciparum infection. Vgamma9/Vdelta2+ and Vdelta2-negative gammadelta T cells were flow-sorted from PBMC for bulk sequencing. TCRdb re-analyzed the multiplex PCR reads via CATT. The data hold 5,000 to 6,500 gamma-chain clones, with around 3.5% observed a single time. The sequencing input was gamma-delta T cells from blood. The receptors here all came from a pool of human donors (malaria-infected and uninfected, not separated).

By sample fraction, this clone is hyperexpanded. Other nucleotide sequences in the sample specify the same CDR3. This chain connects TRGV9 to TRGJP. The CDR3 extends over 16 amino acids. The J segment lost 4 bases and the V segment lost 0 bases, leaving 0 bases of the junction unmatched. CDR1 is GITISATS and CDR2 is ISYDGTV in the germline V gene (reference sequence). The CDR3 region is CALWEVQELGKKIKVF. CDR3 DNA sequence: TGTGCCTTGTGGGAGGTGCAAGAGTTGGGCAAAAAAATCAAGGTATTT.

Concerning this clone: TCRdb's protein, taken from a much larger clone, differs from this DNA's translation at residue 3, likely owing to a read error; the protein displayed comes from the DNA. The CDR3 nucleotides read TGTGCCGCCTGGGACGGGCCCTATTATAAGAAACTCTTT. Its protein product is CAAWDGPYYKKLF. This rearrangement joins TRGV2 to TRGJ1 or TRGJ2. Germline-derived CDR1 and CDR2 are EGSNGY and YDSYNSKV. This CDR3 has 13 residues.

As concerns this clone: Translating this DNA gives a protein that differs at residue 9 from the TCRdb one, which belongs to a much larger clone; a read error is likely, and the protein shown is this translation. In DNA, the CDR3 is TGTGCCTTGTGGGGGAGTAAAGGGCCCCGCTGGTCTCAAGAGTTGGGCAAAAAAATCAAGGTATTT. Residues: CALWGSKGPRWSQELGKKIKVF. J is TRGJP and V is TRGV9. Assignment of the J gene here rests on matching the DNA to germline, because TCRdb gives none. The CDR3 is 22 amino acids. The germline CDR1 and CDR2 sequences are GITISATS and ISYDGTV (reference sequence). Trimming removed 5 bases from V and 4 bases from J; junction bases left unmatched: 23.

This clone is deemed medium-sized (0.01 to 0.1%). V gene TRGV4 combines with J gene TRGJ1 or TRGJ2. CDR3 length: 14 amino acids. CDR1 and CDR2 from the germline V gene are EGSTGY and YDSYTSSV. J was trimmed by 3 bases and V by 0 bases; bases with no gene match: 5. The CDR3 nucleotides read TGTGCCACCTGGGATGGGCAGGCTTATTATAAGAAACTCTTT. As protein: CATWDGQAYYKKLF.

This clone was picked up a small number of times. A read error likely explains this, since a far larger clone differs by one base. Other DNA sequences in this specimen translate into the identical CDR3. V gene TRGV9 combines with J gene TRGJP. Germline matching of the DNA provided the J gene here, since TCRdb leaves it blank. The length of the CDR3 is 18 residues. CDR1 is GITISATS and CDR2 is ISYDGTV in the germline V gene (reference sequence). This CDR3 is CALWEVQGRELGKKIKVF. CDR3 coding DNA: TGTGCCCTGTGGGAGGTGCAGGGGAGAGAGTTGGGCAAAAAAATCAAGGTATTT.

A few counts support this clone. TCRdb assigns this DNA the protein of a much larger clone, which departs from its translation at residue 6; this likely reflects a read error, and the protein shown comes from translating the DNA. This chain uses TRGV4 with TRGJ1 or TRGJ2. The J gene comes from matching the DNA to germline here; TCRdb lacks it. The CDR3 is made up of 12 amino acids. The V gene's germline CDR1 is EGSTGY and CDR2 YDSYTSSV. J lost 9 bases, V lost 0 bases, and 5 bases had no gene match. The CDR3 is CATWDGESKKLF. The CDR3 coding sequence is TGTGCCACCTGGGATGGGGAAAGTAAGAAACTCTTT.

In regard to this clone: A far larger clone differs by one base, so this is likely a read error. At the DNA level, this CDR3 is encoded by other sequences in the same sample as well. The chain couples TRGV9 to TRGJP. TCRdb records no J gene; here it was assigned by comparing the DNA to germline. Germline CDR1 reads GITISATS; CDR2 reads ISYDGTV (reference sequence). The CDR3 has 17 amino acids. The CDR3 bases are TGTGCCTTATGGGAGGATAGCCAAGAGTTGGGCAAAAAAATCAAGGTATTT. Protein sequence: CALWEDSQELGKKIKVF.

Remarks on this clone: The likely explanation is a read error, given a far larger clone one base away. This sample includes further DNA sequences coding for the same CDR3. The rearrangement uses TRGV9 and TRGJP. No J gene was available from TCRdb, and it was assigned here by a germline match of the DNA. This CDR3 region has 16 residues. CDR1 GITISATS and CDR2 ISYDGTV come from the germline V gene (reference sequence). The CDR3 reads CALWGYSELGKKIKVF. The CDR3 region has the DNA TGTGCCTTATGGGGTTACTCAGAGTTGGGCAAAAAAATCAAGGTATTT.

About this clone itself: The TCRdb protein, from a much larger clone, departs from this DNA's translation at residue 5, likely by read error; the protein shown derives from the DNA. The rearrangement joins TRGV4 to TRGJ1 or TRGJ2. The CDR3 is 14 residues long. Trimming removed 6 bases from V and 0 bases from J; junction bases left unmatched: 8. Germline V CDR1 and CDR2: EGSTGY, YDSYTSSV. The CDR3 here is CATWYDSNYYKKLF. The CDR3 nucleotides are TGTGCCACCTGGTATGATTCGAATTATTATAAGAAACTCTTT.

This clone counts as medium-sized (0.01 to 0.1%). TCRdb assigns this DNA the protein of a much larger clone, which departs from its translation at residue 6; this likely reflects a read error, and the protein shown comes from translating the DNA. The DNA of the CDR3 is TGTGCCTTGTGGGAGGCGGGAGAGTTGGGCAAAAAAATCAAGGTATTT. Protein sequence: CALWEAGELGKKIKVF. The gene calls are TRGV9 and TRGJP. V was clipped by 2 bases and J by 6 bases; unmatched bases: 4. CDR1 is GITISATS, CDR2 ISYDGTV, per germline (reference sequence). The CDR3 extends over 16 amino acids.

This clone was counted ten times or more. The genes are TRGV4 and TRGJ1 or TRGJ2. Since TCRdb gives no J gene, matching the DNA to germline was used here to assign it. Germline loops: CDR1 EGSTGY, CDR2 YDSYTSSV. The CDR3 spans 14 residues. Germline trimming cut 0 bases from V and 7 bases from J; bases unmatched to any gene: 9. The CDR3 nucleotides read TGTGCCACCTGGGATGGGCCGGGTTCGTATAAGAAACTCTTT. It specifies CATWDGPGSYKKLF.

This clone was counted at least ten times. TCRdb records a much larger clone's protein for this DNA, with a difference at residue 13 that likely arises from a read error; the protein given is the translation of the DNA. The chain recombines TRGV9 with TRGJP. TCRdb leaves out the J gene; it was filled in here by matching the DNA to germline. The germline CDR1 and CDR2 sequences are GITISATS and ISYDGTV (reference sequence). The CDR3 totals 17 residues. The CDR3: CALWEGTYELGKRIKVF. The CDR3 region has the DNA TGTGCCTTGTGGGAGGGTACTTACGAGTTGGGCAAAAGAATCAAGGTATTT.

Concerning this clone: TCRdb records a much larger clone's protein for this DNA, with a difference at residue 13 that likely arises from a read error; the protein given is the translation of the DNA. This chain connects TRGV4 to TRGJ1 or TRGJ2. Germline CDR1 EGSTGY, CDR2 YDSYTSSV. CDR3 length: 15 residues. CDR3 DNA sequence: TGTGCCACCTGGGATGGGCCAGGGGATTATTATAAGAGACTCTTT. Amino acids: CATWDGPGDYYKRLF.

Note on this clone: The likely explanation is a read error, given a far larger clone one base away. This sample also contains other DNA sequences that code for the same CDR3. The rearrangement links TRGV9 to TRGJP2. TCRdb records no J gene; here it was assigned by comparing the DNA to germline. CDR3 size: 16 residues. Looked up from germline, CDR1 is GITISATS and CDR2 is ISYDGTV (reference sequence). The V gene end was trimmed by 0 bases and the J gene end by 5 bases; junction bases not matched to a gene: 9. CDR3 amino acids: CALWEVFRSSDWIKTF. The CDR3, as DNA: TGTGCCTTGTGGGAGGTGTTTAGAAGCAGTGATTGGATCAAGACGTTT.

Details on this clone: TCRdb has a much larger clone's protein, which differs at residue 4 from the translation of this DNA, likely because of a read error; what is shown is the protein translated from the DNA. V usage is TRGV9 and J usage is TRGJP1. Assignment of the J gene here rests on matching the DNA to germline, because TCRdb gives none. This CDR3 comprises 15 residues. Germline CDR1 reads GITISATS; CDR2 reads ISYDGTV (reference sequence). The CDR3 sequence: CALRERQYRGWFKIF. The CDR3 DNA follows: TGTGCCTTGCGGGAGCGTCAATACAGGGGTTGGTTCAAGATATTT.

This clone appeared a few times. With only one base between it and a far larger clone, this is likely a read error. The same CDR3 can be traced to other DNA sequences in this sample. The CDR3 DNA reads TGTGCCTTGTGGGAGGTGCCTCTGGAGTTGGGCAAAAAAATCAAGGTGTTT. Protein: CALWEVPLELGKKIKVF. A V gene of TRGV9 was called, but no J gene was assigned. CDR1 and CDR2 from the germline V gene are GITISATS and ISYDGTV (reference sequence). The CDR3 extends over 17 amino acids.

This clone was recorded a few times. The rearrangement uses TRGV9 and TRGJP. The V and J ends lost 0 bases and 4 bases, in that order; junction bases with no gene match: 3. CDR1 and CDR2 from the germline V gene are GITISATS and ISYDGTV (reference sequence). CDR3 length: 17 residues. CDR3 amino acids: CALWEVFQELGKKIKVF. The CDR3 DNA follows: TGTGCCTTGTGGGAGGTGTTTCAAGAGTTGGGCAAAAAAATCAAGGTATTT.

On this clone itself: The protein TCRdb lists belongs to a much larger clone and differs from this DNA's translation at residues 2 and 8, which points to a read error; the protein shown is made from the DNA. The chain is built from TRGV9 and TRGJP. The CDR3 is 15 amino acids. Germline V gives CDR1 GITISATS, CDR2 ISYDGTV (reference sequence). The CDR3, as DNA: TGTACCTTGTGGTCGCAAGAGGTGGGCAAAAAAATCAAGGTATTT. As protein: CTLWSQEVGKKIKVF.

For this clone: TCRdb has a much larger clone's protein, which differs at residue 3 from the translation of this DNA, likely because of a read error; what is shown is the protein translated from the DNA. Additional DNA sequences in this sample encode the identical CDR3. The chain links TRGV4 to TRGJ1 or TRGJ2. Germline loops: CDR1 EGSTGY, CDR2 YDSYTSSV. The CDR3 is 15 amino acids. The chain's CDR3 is CASWDGSLSYYKKLF. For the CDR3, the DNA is TGTGCCTCCTGGGATGGAAGCTTGAGTTATTATAAGAAGCTCTTT.

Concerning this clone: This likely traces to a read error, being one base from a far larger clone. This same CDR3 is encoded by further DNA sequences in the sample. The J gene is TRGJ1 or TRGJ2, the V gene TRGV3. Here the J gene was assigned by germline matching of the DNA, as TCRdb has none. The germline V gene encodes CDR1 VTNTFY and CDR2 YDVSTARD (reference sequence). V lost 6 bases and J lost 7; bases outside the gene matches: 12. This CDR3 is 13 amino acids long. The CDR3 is CATWYEARYKKLF. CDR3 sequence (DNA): TGTGCCACCTGGTACGAGGCACGCTATAAGAAACTCTTT.

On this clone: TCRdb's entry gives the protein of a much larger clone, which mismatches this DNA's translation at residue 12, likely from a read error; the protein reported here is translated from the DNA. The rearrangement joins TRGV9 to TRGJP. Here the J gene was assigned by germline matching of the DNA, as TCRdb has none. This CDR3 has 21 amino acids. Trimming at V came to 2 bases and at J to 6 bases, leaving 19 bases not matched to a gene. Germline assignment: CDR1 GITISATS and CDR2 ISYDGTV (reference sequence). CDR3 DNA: TGTGCCTTGTGGGAGGGCGGCCCCCAGACCCCCCGAGAGTTGGGCAAAAAAATCAAGGTATTT. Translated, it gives CALWEGGPQTPRELGKKIKVF.

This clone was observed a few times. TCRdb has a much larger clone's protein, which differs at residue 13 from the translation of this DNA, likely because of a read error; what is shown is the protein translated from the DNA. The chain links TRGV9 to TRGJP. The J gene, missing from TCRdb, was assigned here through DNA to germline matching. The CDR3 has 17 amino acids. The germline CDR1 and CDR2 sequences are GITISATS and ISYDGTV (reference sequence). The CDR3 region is CALWEVQQELGKRIKVF. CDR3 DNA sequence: TGTGCCTTGTGGGAGGTACAACAAGAGTTGGGCAAAAGAATCAAGGTATTT.

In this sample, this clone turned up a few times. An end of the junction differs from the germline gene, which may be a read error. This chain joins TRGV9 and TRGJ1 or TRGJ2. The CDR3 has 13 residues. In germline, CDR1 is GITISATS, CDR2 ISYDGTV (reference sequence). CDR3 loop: CALWSVNYYKKLF. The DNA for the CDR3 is TGTGCCTTGTGGAGTGTGAATTATTATAAGAAGCTCTTT.

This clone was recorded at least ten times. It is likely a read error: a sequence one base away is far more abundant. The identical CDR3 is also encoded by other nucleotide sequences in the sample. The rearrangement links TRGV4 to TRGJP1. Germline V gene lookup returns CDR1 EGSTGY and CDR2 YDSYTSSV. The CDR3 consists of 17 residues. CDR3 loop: CATWDGRPYTTGWFKIF. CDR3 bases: TGCGCCACCTGGGATGGGCGGCCATATACCACTGGTTGGTTCAAGATATTT.

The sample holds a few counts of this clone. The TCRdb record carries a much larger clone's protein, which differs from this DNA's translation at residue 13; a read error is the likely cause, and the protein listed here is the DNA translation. This CDR3 is CALWEVPSGELGEKIKVF. The CDR3 nucleotides read TGTGCCTTGTGGGAGGTGCCAAGCGGAGAGTTGGGCGAAAAAATCAAGGTATTT. This rearrangement joins TRGV9 to TRGJP. The J gene, absent from TCRdb, was called here by matching the DNA to germline. There are 18 residues in the CDR3. Germline loops: CDR1 GITISATS, CDR2 ISYDGTV (reference sequence).